The entry that follows covers one T cell receptor (beta chain) sequence. The record originates from a study of blood T cell repertoires in COVID-19. Looking at the study overall: Donors in the United States, Italy and Spain gave samples during acute or convalescent COVID-19.

The CDR3 consists of 18 residues. As processed by the authors: The authors estimated nucleated cell counts from reference gene primer amplification. Some clones are missing from TCRdb's copy, which holds only in-frame ones; the method was immunoSEQ multiplex PCR. That table furnishes V, J and clone size, whereas the DNA furnished D and trimming. The sample includes around 16,000 clones, 88% seen only once; the top ten take less than 3.5%. Sequencing was done on a sample of peripheral blood. The receptor was isolated from a human donor in a cohort sampled during active COVID-19. V usage is TRBV21-1 and J usage is TRBJ1-6; the table's D call, TRBD1, has no DNA check behind it. TRBV21-1 is a pseudogene segment. CDR3 in amino acids: CASSKEPGVSSYNSPLHF. DNA of the CDR3: TGTGCCAGCAGCAAAGAGCCAGGCGTAAGCTCCTATAATTCACCCCTCCACTTT.